This T cell receptor beta chain was identified during a study of blood T cells in healthy people across ages. Points from the study as a whole: A conclusive naive versus antigen-experienced comparison was prevented by the unsorted PBMCs. Whereas aged donors had fewer naive CD4+ cells, long-lived donors had more of them and higher diversity.

The V gene's germline CDR1 is SGHAT and CDR2 FQNNGV. The CDR3 is 14 residues long. The ends were cut back, 0 bases at V and 9 bases at J, with 12 bases in the middle. A note on this clonotype: Its antigen is not identified. Possible read error: a much larger clone is one base away.

A second PCR, run for roughly 7 to 11 cycles, used a sample-barcoded 5' primer plus a J-beta primer mix. Researchers report that a template-switch adaptor with 12 random nucleotides tagged each cDNA molecule. TCRdb used MiXCR to reprocess the 5' RACE reads, holding one entry per CDR3 protein. The table lists about a million distinct CDR3 sequences, roughly 52% of them singletons, with roughly 13% in the top ten. Material for sequencing was blood. The chain carries TRBV11-2 and TRBJ2-4; no firm D call. The TCR sequence derives from a man aged 30-40 years in good health. CDR3: CASSLDMTWGIQYF. CDR3 nucleotide sequence: TGTGCCAGCAGCTTAGATATGACTTGGGGCATTCAGTACTTC.